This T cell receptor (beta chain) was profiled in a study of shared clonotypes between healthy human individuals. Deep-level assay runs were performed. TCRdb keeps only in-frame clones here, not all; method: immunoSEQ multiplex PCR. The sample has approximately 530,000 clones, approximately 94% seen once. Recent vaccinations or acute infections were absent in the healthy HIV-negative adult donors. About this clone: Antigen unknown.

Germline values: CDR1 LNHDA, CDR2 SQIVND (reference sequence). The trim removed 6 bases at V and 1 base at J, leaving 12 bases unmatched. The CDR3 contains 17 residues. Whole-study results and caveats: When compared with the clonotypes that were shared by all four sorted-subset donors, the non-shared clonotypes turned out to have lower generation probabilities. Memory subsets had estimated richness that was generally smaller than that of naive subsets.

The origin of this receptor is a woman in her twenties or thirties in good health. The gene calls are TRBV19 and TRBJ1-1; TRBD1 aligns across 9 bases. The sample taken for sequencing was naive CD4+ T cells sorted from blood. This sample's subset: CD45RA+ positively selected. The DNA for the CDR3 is TGTGCCAGTAGAACCGGGACAGGGTTGGGTAGGAACACTGAAGCTTTCTTT. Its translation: CASRTGTGLGRNTEAFF.